These 24 T cell receptor beta chains came from one sample sequenced in a study of T cell responses to AZD1222 COVID-19 vaccine. Generated by immunoSEQ multiplex PCR, the TCRdb table keeps only in-frame clones and is missing some. The table lists approximately 120,000 clones, about 88% of them singletons, with more than 3.5% in the top ten. Sequenced here: peripheral blood, sampled on day 0 of AZD1222 vaccination. The receptors come from an adult in good health.

This clone occurred a few times. The chain links TRBV11-3 to TRBJ2-7; D is unresolved. Trimming left V 3 bases short and J 0 bases short, with 9 bases between. This CDR3 comprises 14 residues. Germline V gives CDR1 SGHNT, CDR2 YENEEA. CDR3 DNA: TGTGCCAGCAGCTTTGGCGCTAGCTCCTACGAGCAGTACTTC. It translates to CASSFGASSYEQYF.

The chain has TRBV29-1 and TRBJ2-7, with D hard to call. Trimming took 7 bases from V and 3 from J, leaving 13 bases between them. The germline V gene encodes CDR1 SQVTM and CDR2 ANQGSEA. The CDR3 runs to 12 residues. This chain's CDR3 is CSASLDGYEQYF. CDR3 coding DNA: TGCAGCGCTTCTCTAGACGGCTACGAGCAGTACTTC.

V and J are TRBV4-1 and TRBJ1-4, with TRBD1 identical over 10 bases. Trimming cost V 0 bases and J 7 bases; bases outside gene matches: 2. Germline lookup yields CDR1 MGHRA and CDR2 YSYEKL. This CDR3 spans 15 amino acids. The CDR3 here is CASSQDGTGAEKLFF. CDR3 nucleotide sequence: TGCGCCAGCAGCCAAGATGGGACAGGGGCTGAAAAACTGTTTTTT.

This chain joins TRBV13 and TRBJ2-3; D is ambiguous. The CDR3 runs to 16 residues. CDR1 and CDR2 from the germline V gene are PRHDT and FYEKMQ (reference sequence). V lost 5 bases, J lost 5 bases, and 20 bases lay in between. This CDR3 reads CASSPTRAHLGDTQYF. The CDR3 coding sequence is TGTGCCAGCAGCCCGACCCGGGCCCACCTCGGAGATACGCAGTATTTT.

This rearrangement joins TRBV27 to TRBJ2-7, with D possibly matching TRBD2 (5 bases). The CDR3 is 14 amino acids. With 8 bases removed from V and 7 bases from J, the gap between germline ends came to 21 bases. Per germline, CDR1 MNHEY and CDR2 SMNVEV (reference sequence). The CDR3 DNA reads TGTGCCAGCTCCCGCTCGGAGGTCCGAGATGAGCAGTACTTC. Translating it yields CASSRSEVRDEQYF.

The chain has TRBV27 and TRBJ1-2, with 9 bases matching TRBD1. V dropped 3 bases and J dropped 5; count of bases not matched to a gene: 1. CDR1 and CDR2 (germline): MNHEY, SMNVEV (reference sequence). The CDR3 covers 13 residues. The CDR3 is CASSFDRGYGYTF. The CDR3 bases are TGTGCCAGCAGTTTCGACAGGGGGTATGGCTACACCTTC.

The chain joins TRBV15 to TRBJ1-5; tentative D call: TRBD1 (6 bases). The CDR3 length is 14 residues. Trimming removed 3 bases from V and 7 bases from J, with 13 bases in between. The germline CDR1 and CDR2 sequences are LNHNV and YYDKDF (reference sequence). In DNA form, the CDR3 reads TGTGCCACCAGCAGTACAGGGTTAGGCCAGCCCCAGCATTTT. Translated: CATSSTGLGQPQHF.

This clone was seen a few times. The chain is built from TRBV7-2 and TRBJ1-2; TRBD1 matches at 9 bases. The CDR3 consists of 14 residues. J gave up 4 bases and V 5 bases, and 5 bases lay outside the gene matches. The germline V gene has CDR1 SGHTA and CDR2 FQGNSA. In DNA, the CDR3 is TGTGCCAGCAGCCTGGACAGGGGAACCTATGGCTACACCTTC. Translation: CASSLDRGTYGYTF.

This rearrangement joins TRBV5-4 to TRBJ1-1; the match to TRBD1 covers 8 bases. The CDR3 covers 14 residues. Germline values: CDR1 SGHNT, CDR2 YYREEE (reference sequence). V gave up 4 bases and J gave up 5 bases; unmatched junction bases: 7. The CDR3 region has the DNA TGTGCCAGCAGCCGCAGGGGGCTGGAGACTGAAGCTTTCTTT. Protein: CASSRRGLETEAFF.

The chain uses TRBV5-1 and TRBJ2-2; no clear D. This CDR3 is built from 14 residues. The germline V gene has CDR1 SGHRS and CDR2 YFSETQ. The germline V and J ends were trimmed by 3 bases and 0 bases, with 6 bases remaining between them. CDR3: CASSSASNTGELFF. CDR3 bases: TGCGCCAGCAGCTCAGCATCGAACACCGGGGAGCTGTTTTTT.

The V and J genes are TRBV4-2 and TRBJ2-7; maybe TRBD2 (5 bases). The length of the CDR3 is 14 residues. The germline V gene has CDR1 LGHNA and CDR2 YNFKEQ. V was clipped by 4 bases and J by 0 bases, with 10 bases between them. CDR3 DNA sequence: TGTGCCAGCAGCCGCCTTGGGAGCTCCTACGAGCAGTACTTC. It codes for CASSRLGSSYEQYF.

This sequence joins TRBV2 and TRBJ1-1; D call uncertain. V lost 1 base and J 1 base, leaving 4 bases between the germline ends. This CDR3 spans 13 amino acids. Germline V gene sequence: CDR1 SNHLY, CDR2 FYNNEI. In nucleotides, the CDR3 is TGTGCCAGCAGTGAAGTCTGGAACACTGAAGCTTTCTTT. This translates into CASSEVWNTEAFF.

The genes are TRBV11-3 and TRBJ2-5; 11 nucleotides line up with TRBD2. The CDR3 has 16 residues. The V segment lost 0 bases and the J segment 5 bases; nucleotides outside the gene matches: 5. Looked up from germline, CDR1 is SGHNT and CDR2 is YENEEA. The CDR3, as DNA: TGTGCCAGCAGCTTAGAACCTAGCGGGGGGCAGGAGACCCAGTACTTC. Translated, it gives CASSLEPSGGQETQYF.

Concerning this clone: Other DNA variants within this sample encode the same CDR3. The J gene is TRBJ2-3, the V gene TRBV6-4, with TRBD2 as a possible D gene (6 bases). The CDR3 totals 15 residues. The V gene's germline CDR1 is MRHNA and CDR2 SNTAGT. Trimming took off 0 bases at V and 0 bases at J, with 7 bases between the two ends. The CDR3 is CASSDSAGSTDTQYF. The CDR3 DNA reads as TGTGCCAGCAGTGACTCGGCGGGAAGCACAGATACGCAGTATTTT.

The chain carries TRBV11-2 and TRBJ1-1; D gene unclear. Per the germline V gene, CDR1 is SGHAT and CDR2 is FQNNGV. CDR3 length: 11 residues. Trimming removed 6 bases from V and 8 bases from J, with 10 bases in between. CDR3 DNA sequence: TGTGCCAGCAGAGGGTCGCGGGAAGCTTTCTTT. Encoded protein: CASRGSREAFF.

This clone was found once. V gene TRBV5-1 combines with J gene TRBJ2-2; 11 bases are shared with TRBD1. This CDR3 region has 16 residues. Germline V gene lookup returns CDR1 SGHRS and CDR2 YFSETQ. The V segment lost 2 bases and the J segment 5 bases; nucleotides outside the gene matches: 5. The DNA for the CDR3 is TGCGCCAGCAGCTTACCGGGACAGGGGGTTACCGGGGAGCTGTTTTTT. Amino acids: CASSLPGQGVTGELFF.

The chain employs TRBV6-5 and TRBJ2-1; 8 bases match TRBD2. Trimming removed 6 bases from V and 6 bases from J; junction bases left unmatched: 10. Per the germline V gene, CDR1 is MNHEY and CDR2 is SVGAGI. The CDR3 consists of 15 residues. CDR3 DNA: TGTGCCAGCAGGAGACTTAGCGGGACGGGCAATGAGCAGTTCTTC. Its translation: CASRRLSGTGNEQFF.

The rearrangement uses TRBV12-5 and TRBJ2-2, with 7 bases lining up with TRBD1. Trimming at V came to 5 bases and at J to 4 bases, leaving 7 bases not matched to a gene. The CDR3 consists of 15 residues. The germline V gene has CDR1 LGHNT and CDR2 FRNRAP. The CDR3 bases are TGTGCTAGTGGTAACGGACAGGTTGGCACCGGGGAGCTGTTTTTT. Protein product: CASGNGQVGTGELFF.

This sequence joins TRBV6-5 and TRBJ2-7; TRBD2 matches at 7 bases. With V trimmed by 7 bases and J by 0 bases, 6 bases remained unmatched. The V gene's germline CDR1 is MNHEY and CDR2 SVGAGI. The length of the CDR3 is 14 residues. The CDR3 is CASKSGGSSYEQYF. The CDR3 DNA is TGTGCCAGCAAATCGGGCGGGAGCTCCTACGAGCAGTACTTC.

This chain joins TRBV7-2 and TRBJ1-1; D uncertain. The germline V and J ends were trimmed by 5 bases and 0 bases, with 13 bases remaining between them. CDR3 length: 15 residues. Germline V gene lookup returns CDR1 SGHTA and CDR2 FQGNSA. CDR3 loop: CASSREITMNTEAFF. The CDR3 coding sequence is TGTGCCAGCAGCCGGGAGATCACCATGAACACTGAAGCTTTCTTT.

This clone occurred once. The chain joins TRBV6-1 to TRBJ2-7; 9 positions match TRBD2. V lost 8 bases and J lost 2; bases outside the gene matches: 7. Germline assignment: CDR1 MNHNS and CDR2 SASEGT. The CDR3 covers 14 residues. CDR3 nucleotide sequence: TGTGCCAGCCGTAGCGGGAGATTGGCCTACGAGCAGTACTTC. Translated, it gives CASRSGRLAYEQYF.

The V call is TRBV7-2, the J call TRBJ1-2; no clear D gene. V shed 2 bases and J shed 2 bases, with 9 bases lying between them. The CDR3 consists of 14 residues. Germline values: CDR1 SGHTA, CDR2 FQGNSA. The CDR3 loop reads CASSLSRQNYGYTF. The CDR3 nucleotides are TGTGCCAGCAGCTTATCGCGGCAGAACTATGGCTACACCTTC.

The rearrangement uses TRBV10-3 and TRBJ1-1; 8 nucleotides align to TRBD1. Germline CDR1 is ENHRY and CDR2 is SYGVKD. This CDR3 is built from 14 residues. V shed 6 bases and J 1 base; nucleotides not matched to a gene: 4. The CDR3 loop is CAIRPGQENTEAFF. The DNA for the CDR3 is TGTGCCATCAGACCGGGACAGGAGAACACTGAAGCTTTCTTT.

This clone was seen only a few times. The rearrangement uses TRBV28 and TRBJ2-1, with a weak D call TRBD1 (6 bases). This CDR3 region has 13 residues. The germline V gene encodes CDR1 MDHEN and CDR2 SYDVKM. The V and J ends lost 5 bases and 3 bases respectively, with 8 bases between them. CDR3 DNA: TGTGCCAGCAGTGGGGGCAACTACAATGAGCAGTTCTTC. It is translated as CASSGGNYNEQFF.